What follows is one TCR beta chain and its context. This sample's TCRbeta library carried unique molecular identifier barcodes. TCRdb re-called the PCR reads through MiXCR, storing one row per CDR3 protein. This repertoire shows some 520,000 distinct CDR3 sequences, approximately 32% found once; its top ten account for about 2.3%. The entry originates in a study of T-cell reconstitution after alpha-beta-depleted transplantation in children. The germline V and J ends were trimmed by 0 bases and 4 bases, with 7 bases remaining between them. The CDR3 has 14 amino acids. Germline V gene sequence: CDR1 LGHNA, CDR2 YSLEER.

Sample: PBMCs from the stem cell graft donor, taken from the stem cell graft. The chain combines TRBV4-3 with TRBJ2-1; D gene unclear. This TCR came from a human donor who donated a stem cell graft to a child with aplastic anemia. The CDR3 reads CASSQEAHYNEQFF. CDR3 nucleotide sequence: TGCGCCAGCAGCCAAGAGGCCCATTACAATGAGCAGTTCTTC.